The 15 T cell receptor beta chains given below trace back to one sample, sequenced in a study of shared clonotypes between healthy human individuals. Produced via immunoSEQ multiplex PCR; TCRdb's table is partial and in-frame only. The table includes 2 million to 2.5 million clones, 85% to 95% detected once. Sequencing was performed on naive CD4+ T cells from PBMCs. The subset denotes: CD45RA+ positively selected. Receptors originate from a man in his late teens or twenties in good health. Some clones in this sample may be carry-over from other donors' samples.

This clone has only one observation. The chain uses TRBV2 and TRBJ1-2; D unresolved. V lost 0 bases and J 6 bases, leaving 8 bases between the germline ends. The CDR3 consists of 13 residues. The V gene's germline CDR1 is SNHLY and CDR2 FYNNEI. The CDR3 DNA reads TGTGCCAGCAGTGAAGCACCTGGGGATGGCTACACCTTC. Amino acids: CASSEAPGDGYTF.

About this clone: Other nucleotide sequences from this sample produce the same CDR3. V is TRBV19 and J is TRBJ1-1, with D perhaps TRBD1 (5 bases). Germline V gives CDR1 LNHDA, CDR2 SQIVND (reference sequence). The V gene lost 3 bases and the J gene lost 0 bases, with 8 bases spanning the gap. The CDR3 is made up of 14 amino acids. CDR3 DNA: TGTGCCAGTAGTATTGGGGGACTGAACACTGAAGCTTTCTTT. Protein: CASSIGGLNTEAFF.

The V and J genes are TRBV27 and TRBJ2-7, with D unclear. Per the germline V gene, CDR1 is MNHEY and CDR2 is SMNVEV (reference sequence). The CDR3 runs 13 residues. V lost 9 bases and J 7 bases, leaving 19 bases between the germline ends. CDR3 in DNA: TGTGCCAGTCCGAACATGGACCGCTGGGAGCAGTACTTC. Its protein is CASPNMDRWEQYF.

The rearrangement joins TRBV9 to TRBJ2-3; 8 nucleotides line up with TRBD1. The trim removed 0 bases at V and 1 base at J, leaving 4 bases unmatched. Per germline, CDR1 SGDLS and CDR2 YYNGEE. CDR3 length: 16 residues. The CDR3 loop reads CASSVASTGGTDTQYF. The CDR3 nucleotides read TGTGCCAGCAGCGTAGCGTCGACAGGGGGCACAGATACGCAGTATTTT.

The chain recombines TRBV7-3 with TRBJ2-3; the match to TRBD1 covers 11 bases. Losses at the gene ends were 4 bases for V and 6 bases for J; bases not matched to a gene: 0. The CDR3 is 13 residues long. CDR1 and CDR2 (germline): SGHTA, FQGTGA. CDR3 protein: CASSWDRGDTQYF. CDR3 nucleotides: TGTGCCAGCAGCTGGGACAGGGGGGATACGCAGTATTTT.

A remark on this clone: This sample also contains other DNA sequences that code for the same CDR3. This rearrangement joins TRBV18 to TRBJ2-7, with 9 bases identical to TRBD1. Germline trimming cut 3 bases from V and 2 bases from J; bases unmatched to any gene: 5. Germline loops: CDR1 KGHSH, CDR2 LQKENI. CDR3 length equals 15 residues. The CDR3 loop reads CASSPPGQGPYEQYF. CDR3 sequence (DNA): TGTGCCAGCTCACCTCCGGGACAGGGTCCCTACGAGCAGTACTTC.

V is TRBV5-8 and J is TRBJ2-7, with D possibly TRBD2 on 5 matching bases. V was shortened by 4 bases and J by 3 bases, with 14 bases between the two germline ends. The CDR3 contains 14 residues. Germline CDR1 is SGHTS and CDR2 is YDEGEE. As DNA, the CDR3 is TGTGCCAGCAGCCTACCCGGAGGTCGCTACGAGCAGTACTTC. Its translation: CASSLPGGRYEQYF.

This clone was counted once. CDR3 coding DNA: TGTGCCAGCACGAAAACAACCGCGGGAGGTCAGCCCCAGCATTTT. This sequence encodes CASTKTTAGGQPQHF. The chain combines TRBV11-2 with TRBJ1-5, with no clear D. V lost 7 bases and J 6 bases, leaving 19 bases between the germline ends. Per the germline V gene, CDR1 is SGHAT and CDR2 is FQNNGV. The CDR3 has 15 residues.

This clone appeared a few times. The V call is TRBV28, the J call TRBJ1-4; unclear D gene. This CDR3 has 14 residues. Trimming shortened V by 5 bases and J by 0 bases, and 7 bases separated the two germline ends. The germline V gene has CDR1 MDHEN and CDR2 SYDVKM. In nucleotides, the CDR3 is TGTGCCAGCAGTCGACTCCCAACTAATGAAAAACTGTTTTTT. As protein: CASSRLPTNEKLFF.

About this clone itself: In the same sample, other DNA sequences code for this CDR3. The chain links TRBV5-1 to TRBJ2-2; 9 bases fit TRBD2. The germline V gene encodes CDR1 SGHRS and CDR2 YFSETQ. V trimming: 4 bases; J trimming: 1 base; junction bases outside the gene matches: 2. This CDR3 is 15 amino acids long. The chain's CDR3 is CASSPTSGNTGELFF. DNA for the CDR3: TGCGCCAGCAGCCCGACTAGCGGGAACACCGGGGAGCTGTTTTTT. The whole variable domain, filled in from reference TRBV5-1 and TRBJ2-2, reads KAGVTQTPRYLIKTRGQQVTLSCSPISGHRSVSWYQQTPGQGLQFLFEYFSETQRNKGNFPGRFSGRQFSNSRSEMNVSTLELGDSALYLCASSPTSGNTGELFFGEGSRLTVL.

The genes are TRBV9 and TRBJ1-4, with D maybe TRBD1 (5 bases). Germline CDR1 and CDR2: SGDLS and YYNGEE. The V gene lost 1 base and the J gene lost 8 bases, with 12 bases spanning the gap. This CDR3 spans 14 amino acids. The CDR3 here is CASSVSGGGEKLFF. As DNA, the CDR3 is TGTGCCAGCAGCGTATCTGGGGGAGGCGAAAAACTGTTTTTT.

As for this clone: In the same sample, other DNA sequences code for this CDR3. This CDR3 is CASSLTGRGETQYF. DNA for the CDR3: TGTGCCAGCAGCTTAACTGGGCGGGGAGAGACCCAGTACTTC. The chain couples TRBV7-3 to TRBJ2-5; tentatively, D is TRBD2 (6 bases). Germline V gene lookup returns CDR1 SGHTA and CDR2 FQGTGA. The CDR3 runs 14 residues. Trimming shortened V by 0 bases and J by 4 bases, and 9 bases separated the two germline ends.

The chain joins TRBV27 to TRBJ2-7, with D perhaps matching TRBD1 (5 bases). V was trimmed by 2 bases and J by 2 bases, leaving 16 bases between them. The germline CDR1 and CDR2 sequences are MNHEY and SMNVEV (reference sequence). The length of the CDR3 is 16 residues. In nucleotides, the CDR3 is TGTGCCAGCAGTTTACGACGGACGGAAGGGGCCTACGAGCAGTACTTC. Its protein is CASSLRRTEGAYEQYF.

For this clone: Other DNA sequences in the same sample also yield this CDR3. J is TRBJ2-7 and V is TRBV7-9, with no clear D. The germline V gene has CDR1 SEHNR and CDR2 FQNEAQ (reference sequence). The V and J ends lost 1 base and 4 bases respectively, with 5 bases between them. There are 12 residues in the CDR3. As DNA, the CDR3 is TGTGCCAGCAGCTTAGTTGGGTACGAGCAGTACTTC. Amino acids: CASSLVGYEQYF.

V usage is TRBV5-1 and J usage is TRBJ2-7; 10 nucleotides line up with TRBD2. J gave up 2 bases and V 2 bases, and 4 bases lay outside the gene matches. CDR1 SGHRS and CDR2 YFSETQ come from the germline V gene. The CDR3 spans 15 residues. The CDR3 nucleotides read TGCGCCAGCAGCTTACTAGCGGGACCCACCTACGAGCAGTACTTC. Amino acids: CASSLLAGPTYEQYF.